These 22 T cell receptor beta chains were sequenced from one sample in a study of a mutant IDH1 vaccine in newly diagnosed glioma. The antigens of these receptors remain unknown. Time point indicated: week 35, safety follow-up. Topical imiquimod accompanied each vaccine dose, which consisted of 300 ug of mutant IDH1 20-mer peptide. Sequenced by immunoSEQ multiplex PCR; TCRdb stores in-frame clones only, minus some. The sample shows some 50,000 clones, 85% to 95% of them seen only once. The specimen was PBMCs, collected from a glioma patient whose treatment included an IDH1 peptide vaccine. These receptors all stem from a man aged 45-65 years with glioma.

This rearrangement joins TRBV29-1 to TRBJ2-1, with a possible D match to TRBD1 (5 bases). This CDR3 comprises 14 residues. Germline CDR1 SQVTM, CDR2 ANQGSEA. The V end lost 5 bases, the J end lost 7 bases, and 18 bases lay between the germline ends. The CDR3 DNA follows: TGCAGCGTTAGGGGTGGGGTACGTGGTAATGAGCAGTTCTTC. It yields the protein CSVRGGVRGNEQFF.

The chain is built from TRBV7-3 and TRBJ2-7, with 7 bases that match TRBD1. Losses at the gene ends were 0 bases for V and 3 bases for J; bases not matched to a gene: 5. CDR1 is SGHTA, CDR2 FQGTGA, per germline. The CDR3 sequence is 15 residues long. In DNA, the CDR3 is TGTGCCAGCAGCTTAACGGGACAGACCAACTACGAGCAGTACTTC. It encodes CASSLTGQTNYEQYF.

Notes on this clone: This CDR3 is also generated by other DNA sequences in the sample. This chain links TRBV5-4 with TRBJ1-4; D is unclear. Trimming shortened V by 1 base and J by 8 bases, and 6 bases separated the two germline ends. Germline V gene data show CDR1 as SGHNT and CDR2 as YYREEE (reference sequence). The CDR3 loop spans 12 amino acids. The CDR3 here is CASSLRGEKLFF. In DNA form, the CDR3 reads TGTGCCAGCAGCTTGCGGGGAGAAAAACTGTTTTTT.

The genes are TRBV19 and TRBJ1-5; D is perhaps TRBD1 (5 bases). V lost 7 bases and J 6 bases, leaving 19 bases between the germline ends. The CDR3 length is 15 residues. Per the germline V gene, CDR1 is LNHDA and CDR2 is SQIVND (reference sequence). This chain's CDR3 is CASTSSGGPSQPQHF. The CDR3 DNA is TGTGCCAGTACTTCTAGTGGGGGACCAAGTCAGCCCCAGCATTTT.

The chain recombines TRBV10-1 with TRBJ2-3; 12 bases are shared with TRBD1. The CDR3 runs to 17 residues. CDR1 and CDR2 from the germline V gene are WNHNN and SYGVQD (reference sequence). J was trimmed by 4 bases and V by 3 bases; bases with no gene match: 8. CDR3 loop: CASSDFPGQGASDTQYF. The CDR3 DNA sequence: TGCGCCAGCAGTGATTTTCCGGGACAGGGGGCTTCAGATACGCAGTATTTT.

This chain connects TRBV11-1 to TRBJ2-7, with D tentatively TRBD1 (5 bases). Germline-derived CDR1 and CDR2 are SGHAT and FQDESV (reference sequence). V lost 8 bases and J 1 base, leaving 6 bases between the germline ends. The CDR3 loop spans 11 amino acids. The CDR3 DNA reads as TGTGCCAGCGGGGCATCCTACGAGCAGTACTTC. Residues: CASGASYEQYF. The full variable domain, with the rest looked up from reference TRBV11-1 and TRBJ2-7, is EAEVAQSPRYKITEKSQAVAFWCDPISGHATLYWYRQILGQGPELLVQFQDESVVDDSQLPKDRFSAERLKGVDSTLKIQPAELGDSAMYLCASGASYEQYFGPGTRLTVT.

V gene TRBV14 combines with J gene TRBJ2-7; D is unresolved. Germline V gene sequence: CDR1 SGHDN, CDR2 FVKESK. CDR3 length: 15 residues. V was cut by 0 bases and J by 0 bases, with 9 bases left in between. CDR3 nucleotide sequence: TGTGCCAGCAGCCAAGATTTTGGGCCCTCCTACGAGCAGTACTTC. Translation: CASSQDFGPSYEQYF. Filled out from reference TRBV14 and TRBJ2-7, the complete variable domain reads EAGVTQFPSHSVIEKGQTVTLRCDPISGHDNLYWYRRVMGKEIKFLLHFVKESKQDESGMPNNRFLAERTGGTYSTLKVQPAELEDSGVYFCASSQDFGPSYEQYFGPGTRLTVT.

The rearrangement joins TRBV30 to TRBJ1-2; no firm D call. From germline, CDR1 is GTSNPN and CDR2 SVGIG (reference sequence). Between the trimmed V and J ends, which lost 1 base and 4 bases, there was a span of 10 bases. The length of the CDR3 is 13 residues. The CDR3 coding sequence is TGTGCCTGGAGTGCCAGAGGGCGCTATGGCTACACCTTC. Translation gives CAWSARGRYGYTF.

The V gene is TRBV7-9, the J gene TRBJ2-7; tentatively, D is TRBD2 (6 bases). Per germline, CDR1 SEHNR and CDR2 FQNEAQ (reference sequence). Deletions cut 2 bases from V and 3 bases from J, with 8 bases between. The CDR3 contains 13 residues. CDR3 nucleotides: TGTGCCAGCAGCTTACGGGAGAGCTACGAGCAGTACTTC. Translating it yields CASSLRESYEQYF.

This chain joins TRBV19 and TRBJ2-7; D remains ambiguous. Trimming shortened V by 3 bases and J by 0 bases, and 18 bases separated the two germline ends. The germline V gene encodes CDR1 LNHDA and CDR2 SQIVND (reference sequence). CDR3 size: 17 residues. The CDR3 region has the DNA TGTGCCAGTAGTATTTCGAGCTCAAGTACTTACTCCTACGAGCAGTACTTC. Translated, it gives CASSISSSSTYSYEQYF. The full variable domain, its missing parts supplied by reference TRBV19 and TRBJ2-7, is DGGITQSPKYLFRKEGQNVTLSCEQNLNHDAMYWYRQDPGQGLRLIYYSQIVNDFQKGDIAEGYSVSREKKESFPLTVTSAQKNPTAFYLCASSISSSSTYSYEQYFGPGTRLTVT.

Concerning this clone itself: This CDR3 is also generated by other DNA sequences in the sample. The V and J genes are TRBV6-6 and TRBJ2-3, with D uncertain. V lost 5 bases, J lost 2 bases, and 2 bases lay in between. Germline CDR1 reads MNHNY; CDR2 reads SVGAGI (reference sequence). This CDR3 contains 11 residues. Here the CDR3 reads CASSLTDTQYF. As DNA, the CDR3 is TGTGCCAGCAGTCTCACAGATACGCAGTATTTT.

The V gene is TRBV6-6, the J gene TRBJ2-7, with D possibly TRBD1 on 5 matching bases. CDR3 length: 15 amino acids. The germline CDR1 and CDR2 sequences are MNHNY and SVGAGI (reference sequence). Trimming removed 2 bases from V and 0 bases from J, with 11 bases in between. The CDR3 spells CASSYGTGSSYEQYF. CDR3 bases: TGTGCCAGCAGTTACGGCACAGGAAGCTCCTACGAGCAGTACTTC.

The chain recombines TRBV9 with TRBJ1-3, with 8 nucleotides matching TRBD1. Trimming took 1 base from V and 4 from J; bases not matched to a gene: 4. This CDR3 comprises 15 residues. Per the germline V gene, CDR1 is SGDLS and CDR2 is YYNGEE. Written as DNA, the CDR3 is TGTGCCAGCAGCGTACAGGGGGCGCAGGGAAACACCATATATTTT. Its protein product is CASSVQGAQGNTIYF.

The rearrangement uses TRBV11-2 and TRBJ1-1, with D tentatively TRBD1 (6 bases). V lost 0 bases to trimming and J lost 3 bases, with 17 bases between them. The CDR3 extends over 17 amino acids. Germline V CDR1 and CDR2: SGHAT, FQNNGV. DNA of the CDR3: TGTGCCAGCAGCTTAGATCGGGGGCCCGGGCCCCACACTGAAGCTTTCTTT. Protein product: CASSLDRGPGPHTEAFF.

This clone is a singleton in its sample. The V and J genes are TRBV4-1 and TRBJ2-3; D not certain. From germline, CDR1 is MGHRA and CDR2 YSYEKL. Trimming shortened V by 2 bases and J by 1 base, and 10 bases separated the two germline ends. There are 15 residues in the CDR3. Here the CDR3 DNA reads TGCGCCAGCAGCCAATACGGGTCAGGCACAGATACGCAGTATTTT. This codes for CASSQYGSGTDTQYF.

Only one count was recorded for this clone. The V and J genes are TRBV7-8 and TRBJ1-5; 10 nucleotides agree with TRBD1. CDR1 is SGHVS and CDR2 is FQNEAQ in the germline V gene. This CDR3 spans 17 amino acids. Trimming took 4 bases from V and 3 from J; bases not matched to a gene: 9. CDR3 nucleotide sequence: TGTGCCAGCAGCTCCGGACAGGGGGGGGGACTCAATCAGCCCCAGCATTTT. This encodes CASSSGQGGGLNQPQHF.

This clone was detected only a few times. This chain connects TRBV5-1 to TRBJ2-3; no reliable D call. The CDR3 totals 14 residues. With 4 bases removed from V and 4 bases from J, the gap between germline ends came to 13 bases. Germline CDR1 and CDR2: SGHRS and YFSETQ. CDR3 nucleotide sequence: TGCGCCAGCAGCCCCCGACTGCCCCCAGATACGCAGTATTTT. It yields the protein CASSPRLPPDTQYF.

The chain recombines TRBV10-3 with TRBJ1-2, with D uncertain. The germline gives CDR1 ENHRY, CDR2 SYGVKD. The ends were cut back, 6 bases at V and 3 bases at J, with 14 bases in the middle. This CDR3 is built from 14 residues. CDR3 protein: CAISQGMVDYGYTF. The CDR3 bases are TGTGCCATCAGCCAAGGGATGGTGGACTATGGCTACACCTTC.

The chain links TRBV5-1 to TRBJ2-3; 8 bases are shared with TRBD2. The length of the CDR3 is 15 residues. V shed 5 bases, J shed 4 bases, and the junction held 9 bases outside the gene matches. Germline V gene sequence: CDR1 SGHRS, CDR2 YFSETQ. The CDR3 bases are TGCGCCAGCAGTCCCGGGACTAGGGCATCAGATACGCAGTATTTT. It codes for CASSPGTRASDTQYF.

The V call is TRBV27, the J call TRBJ1-4, with 12 bases matching TRBD1. This CDR3 region has 15 residues. Germline CDR1 and CDR2: MNHEY and SMNVEV (reference sequence). V shed 5 bases, J shed 8 bases, and the junction held 6 bases outside the gene matches. The CDR3 nucleotides read TGTGCCAGCAGTGGAGGGACAGGGGGCAGGGAAAAACTGTTTTTT. It yields the protein CASSGGTGGREKLFF.

The V and J genes are TRBV5-1 and TRBJ2-2, with a tentative D call TRBD1 (5 bases). The ends were cut back, 4 bases at V and 1 base at J, with 8 bases in the middle. CDR3 length: 14 amino acids. The germline V gene has CDR1 SGHRS and CDR2 YFSETQ. The CDR3: CASSPRGNTGELFF. CDR3 in DNA: TGCGCCAGCAGCCCAAGGGGGAACACCGGGGAGCTGTTTTTT.

This chain uses TRBV21-1 with TRBJ2-3; TRBD1 is the table's D call, not checked against the DNA. TRBV21-1 is assigned pseudogene status. The CDR3 loop spans 14 amino acids. CDR3 sequence reads: CASSKGPLPDTQYF. Written as DNA, the CDR3 is TGTGCCAGCAGCAAGGGGCCTCTACCCGATACGCAGTATTTT.